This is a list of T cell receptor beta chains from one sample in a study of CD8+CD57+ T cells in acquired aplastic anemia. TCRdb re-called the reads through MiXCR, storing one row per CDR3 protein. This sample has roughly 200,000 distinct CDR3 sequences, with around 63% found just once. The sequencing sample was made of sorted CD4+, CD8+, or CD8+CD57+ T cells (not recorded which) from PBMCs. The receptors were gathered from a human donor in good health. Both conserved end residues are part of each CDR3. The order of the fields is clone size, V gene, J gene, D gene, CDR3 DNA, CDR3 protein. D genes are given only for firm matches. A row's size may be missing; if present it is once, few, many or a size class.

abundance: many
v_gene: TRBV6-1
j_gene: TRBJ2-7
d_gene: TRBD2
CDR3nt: TGTGCCAGCAGTGAACCCCCGTGGACTAGCGGGCATTACGAGCAGTACTTC
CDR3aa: CASSEPPWTSGHYEQYF

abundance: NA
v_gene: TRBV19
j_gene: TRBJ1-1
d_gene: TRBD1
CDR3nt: TGTGCCAGTACTGACAGGGGGCATTCCCCCACCACTGAAGCTTTCTTT
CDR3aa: CASTDRGHSPTTEAFF

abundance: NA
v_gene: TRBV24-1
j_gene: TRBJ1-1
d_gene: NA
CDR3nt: TGTGCCACCAGTGATACAGGGTTCACTGAAGCTTTCTTT
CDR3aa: CATSDTGFTEAFF

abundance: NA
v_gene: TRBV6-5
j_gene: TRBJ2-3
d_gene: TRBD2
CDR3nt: TGTGCCAGCAGACTAGCGGTTCGCACAGATACGCAGTATTTT
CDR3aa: CASRLAVRTDTQYF

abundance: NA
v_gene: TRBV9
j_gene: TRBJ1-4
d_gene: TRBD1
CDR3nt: TGTGCCAGCAGCGTGCAGGGGGGAGGAGGAGAAAAACTGTTTTTT
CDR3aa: CASSVQGGGGEKLFF

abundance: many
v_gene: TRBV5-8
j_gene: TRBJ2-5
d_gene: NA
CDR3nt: TGTGCCAGCAGCGAGGGGGGTTCCTTCGCAGAGACCCAGTACTTC
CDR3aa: CASSEGGSFAETQYF

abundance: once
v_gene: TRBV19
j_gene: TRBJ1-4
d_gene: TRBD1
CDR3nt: TGTGCCAGTAGTGGAGGGGGCGAGGAAAAACTGTTTTTT
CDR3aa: CASSGGGEEKLFF

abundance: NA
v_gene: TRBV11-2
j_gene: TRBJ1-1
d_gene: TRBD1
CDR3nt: TGTGCCAGCAGCGCCTACAGGGGGCGCGGGACTGATGCTTTCTTT
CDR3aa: CASSAYRGRGTDAFF

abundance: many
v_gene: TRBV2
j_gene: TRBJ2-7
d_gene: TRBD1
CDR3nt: TGTGCCAGCAAGACAGGGGACGGGTCCTACGAGCAGTACTTC
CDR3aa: CASKTGDGSYEQYF

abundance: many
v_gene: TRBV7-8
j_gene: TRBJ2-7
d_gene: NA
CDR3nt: TGTGCCAGCAGCTACCCCGGGACTTCCTACGAGCAGTACTTC
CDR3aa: CASSYPGTSYEQYF

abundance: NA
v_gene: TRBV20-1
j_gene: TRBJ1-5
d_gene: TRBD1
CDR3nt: TGCAGTGCGTCGGGACAGGGGCTCAATCAGCCCCAGCATTTT
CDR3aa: CSASGQGLNQPQHF

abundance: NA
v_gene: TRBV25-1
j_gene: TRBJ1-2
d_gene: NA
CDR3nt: TGTGCCAGCAGTGACGACGCGGGGAGAGGCTACACCTTC
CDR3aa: CASSDDAGRGYTF

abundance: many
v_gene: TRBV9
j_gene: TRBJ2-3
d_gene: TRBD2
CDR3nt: TGTGCCAGCAGCCAGACTCCCCGACTAGCGGGCACAGATACGCAGTATTTT
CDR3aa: CASSQTPRLAGTDTQYF

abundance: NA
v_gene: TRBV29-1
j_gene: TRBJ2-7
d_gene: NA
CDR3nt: TGCAGCAGTCACAGAACCTCCTACGAGCAGTACTTC
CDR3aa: CSSHRTSYEQYF

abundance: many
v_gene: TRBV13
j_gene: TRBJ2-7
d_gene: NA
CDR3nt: TGTGCCAGCAGCTCTGCCCTAGTGGTTTACGAGCAGTACTTC
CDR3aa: CASSSALVVYEQYF

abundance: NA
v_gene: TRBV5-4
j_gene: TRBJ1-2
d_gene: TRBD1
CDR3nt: TGTGCCAGCAGCAAGGACAGGGGGACGTTTGGCTACACCTTC
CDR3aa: CASSKDRGTFGYTF

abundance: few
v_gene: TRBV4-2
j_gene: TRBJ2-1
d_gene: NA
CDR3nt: TGTGCCAGCAGCCAAGAAGCTATCCGCGGGATTTCCTACAATGAGCAGTTCTTC
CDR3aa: CASSQEAIRGISYNEQFF

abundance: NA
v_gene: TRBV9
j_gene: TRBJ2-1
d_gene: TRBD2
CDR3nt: TGTGCCAGCAGCGTAGGACTAGCGGGAGGCTACAATGAGCAGTTCTTC
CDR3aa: CASSVGLAGGYNEQFF

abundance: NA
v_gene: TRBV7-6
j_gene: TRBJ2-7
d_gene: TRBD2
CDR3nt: TGTGCCAGCAGCTTCAGCGGGGGGGCCCTCGAGCAGTACTTC
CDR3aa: CASSFSGGALEQYF

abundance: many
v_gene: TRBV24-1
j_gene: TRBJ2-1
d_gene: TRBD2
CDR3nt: TGTGCCACCAGCGACTTAACACCGGGACTAGCGGGAGGGGGATGGCATGAGCAGTTCTTC
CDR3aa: CATSDLTPGLAGGGWHEQFF

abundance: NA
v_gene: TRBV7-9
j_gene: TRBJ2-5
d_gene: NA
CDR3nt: TGTGCCAGCAGCCAAGTAGGGGCGTCCCGAAAGACCCAGTACTTC
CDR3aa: CASSQVGASRKTQYF

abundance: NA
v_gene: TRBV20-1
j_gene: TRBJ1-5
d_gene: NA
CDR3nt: TGCAGTGCTAGTGTCGGACCCGCTAATCAGCCCCAGCATTTT
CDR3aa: CSASVGPANQPQHF

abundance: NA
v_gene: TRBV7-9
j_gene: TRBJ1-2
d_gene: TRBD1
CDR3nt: TGTGCCAGCAGCTTAATAGGACCAGGGGGCGGCACCTTC
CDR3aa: CASSLIGPGGGTF

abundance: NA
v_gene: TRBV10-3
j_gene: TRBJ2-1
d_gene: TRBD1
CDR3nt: TGTGCCATCTACGGGACAGGCGATTACAATGAGCAGTTCTTC
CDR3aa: CAIYGTGDYNEQFF

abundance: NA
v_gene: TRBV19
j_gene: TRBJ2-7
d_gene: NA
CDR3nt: TGTGCCAGTAGTACAGGGTCGGGGGGCAGCTACGAGCAGTACTTC
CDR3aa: CASSTGSGGSYEQYF

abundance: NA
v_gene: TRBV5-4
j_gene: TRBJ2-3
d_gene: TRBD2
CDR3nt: TGTGCCAGCAGCTTGGCGGGGGGAGATACGCAGTATTTT
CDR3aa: CASSLAGGDTQYF